The clone carrying this TCR beta chain was recorded a few times. This entry belongs to a study of control samples from healthy donors and cancer patients. The germline V gene has CDR1 SGDLS and CDR2 YYNGEE. V shed 3 bases, J shed 5 bases, and the junction held 7 bases outside the gene matches. This CDR3 is 14 amino acids long. The table came from immunoSEQ multiplex PCR; TCRdb's copy has only in-frame clones and leaves some out. The table lists tens of thousands of clones, approximately 95% of them singletons, with approximately 1.5% in the top ten. The sample taken for sequencing was blood. This sequence originates from a woman aged 25 to 39 in good health. The rearrangement links TRBV9 to TRBJ1-2, with TRBD1 matching 7 bases. The DNA for the CDR3 is TGTGCCAGCAGCGCAAGACAGGGTTTTTATGGCTACACCTTC. Its translation: CASSARQGFYGYTF.